What follows are 21 T cell receptor beta chains derived from one specimen sequenced in a study of regulatory T cells in long-lasting Graves disease. The time point is: newly diagnosed GD, antithyroid drugs for less than 3 months. PBMC RNA served as the TCR library source. With iRepertoire HTBI primers and Arm-PCR of CDR3 regions, TCR beta libraries were built. In TCRdb, the multiplex PCR reads were re-called with MiXCR into one record per CDR3 protein. The sample comprises a few hundred thousand distinct CDR3 sequences, approximately 12% of which are singletons, and approximately 17% rests with the top ten. The same specimen was also included in a second study, on T cells in Graves' hyperthyroidism and ophthalmopathy.

Specimen: peripheral blood mononuclear cells (PBMCs), collected at new diagnosis, from a patient treated with antithyroid drugs. These receptors were collected from a young woman with Graves disease.

The chain joins TRBV7-3 to TRBJ2-7; D unclear. This CDR3 region has 14 residues. V was shortened by 5 bases and J by 3 bases, with 14 bases between the two germline ends. Germline V gene lookup returns CDR1 SGHTA and CDR2 FQGTGA. The CDR3 DNA sequence: TGTGCCAGCAGCCTAGACGGATCTGACTACGAGCAGTACTTC. It yields the protein CASSLDGSDYEQYF.

The genes are TRBV9 and TRBJ1-4, with no clear D. The CDR3 covers 16 residues. Germline values: CDR1 SGDLS, CDR2 YYNGEE. Trimming shortened V by 2 bases and J by 0 bases, and 11 bases separated the two germline ends. The CDR3 spells CASSVRLETTNEKLFF. In nucleotides, the CDR3 is TGTGCCAGCAGCGTTCGCCTGGAAACAACTAATGAAAAACTGTTTTTT.

This clonotype was observed at least ten times. The chain joins TRBV12-3 or TRBV12-4 to TRBJ1-2; D possibly corresponds to TRBD1 (5 bases). The CDR3 spans 14 residues. Trimming left V 9 bases short and J 2 bases short, with 16 bases between. The CDR3 DNA reads TGTGCCAGTCAGGAGGGGACGGACAACTATGGCTACACCTTC. Translated: CASQEGTDNYGYTF.

This clonotype has a handful of counts. DNA for the CDR3: TGTGCCAGCAGTTACTCCTCCATGGATCAGCATTTT. It yields the protein CASSYSSMDQHF. J is TRBJ1-5 and V is TRBV6-2 or TRBV6-3; unclear D gene. CDR1 and CDR2 from the germline V gene are MNHEY and SVGEGT. CDR3 size: 12 residues. V dropped 0 bases and J dropped 13 bases, with 10 bases sitting between them.

This clonotype was found many times. The chain links TRBV6-5 to TRBJ2-3; 13 positions agree with TRBD2. The CDR3 sequence is 16 residues long. CDR1 is MNHEY and CDR2 is SVGAGI in the germline V gene. Trimming at V came to 4 bases and at J to 3 bases, leaving 4 bases not matched to a gene. The CDR3: CASSSKTSGGTDTQYF. The CDR3 coding sequence is TGTGCCAGCAGTTCCAAGACTAGCGGGGGGACAGATACGCAGTATTTT.

This clonotype was detected ten times or more. This rearrangement joins TRBV13 to TRBJ1-1; 11 bases are shared with TRBD1. V trimming: 5 bases; J trimming: 4 bases; junction bases outside the gene matches: 3. The CDR3 totals 14 residues. Germline V gives CDR1 PRHDT, CDR2 FYEKMQ (reference sequence). The CDR3 protein is CASSHGTGGTEAFF. CDR3 nucleotide sequence: TGTGCCAGCAGCCACGGGACAGGGGGCACTGAAGCTTTCTTT.

This chain joins TRBV12-5 and TRBJ1-5; D is unresolved. Per the germline V gene, CDR1 is LGHNT and CDR2 is FRNRAP. Trimming cost V 0 bases and J 0 bases, with 12 bases left between them. This CDR3 comprises 17 residues. The CDR3 loop reads CASGLVPWADSNQPQHF. CDR3 nucleotides: TGTGCTAGTGGTTTGGTACCATGGGCGGATAGCAATCAGCCCCAGCATTTT.

This clonotype was picked up many times. The rearrangement uses TRBV28 and TRBJ2-1; D is perhaps TRBD2 (5 bases). The CDR3 has 14 residues. V was pared by 3 bases and J by 7 bases, with 13 bases between. In germline, CDR1 is MDHEN, CDR2 SYDVKM. The CDR3, as DNA: TGTGCCAGCAGTTTCGCGGACTCGCCAAATGAGCAGTTCTTC. Amino acids: CASSFADSPNEQFF.

This clonotype turned up a few times. V usage is TRBV19 and J usage is TRBJ1-1, with 7 bases identical to TRBD1. The germline V gene encodes CDR1 LNHDA and CDR2 SQIVND (reference sequence). V shed 5 bases, J shed 2 bases, and the junction held 5 bases outside the gene matches. CDR3 length equals 14 residues. CDR3 sequence: CASSYRGHNTEAFF. In DNA, the CDR3 is TGTGCCAGTAGTTACAGGGGTCACAACACTGAAGCTTTCTTT.

This clonotype has a count of ten or more. The chain carries TRBV15 and TRBJ2-1, with a tentative D call TRBD2 (7 bases). Germline CDR1 and CDR2: LNHNV and YYDKDF (reference sequence). V dropped 2 bases and J dropped 6 bases, with 26 bases sitting between them. This CDR3 has 19 amino acids. CDR3 amino acids: CATSRHQIHGGPGINEQFF. The CDR3 nucleotides read TGTGCCACCAGCAGACACCAGATTCACGGGGGGCCGGGGATCAATGAGCAGTTCTTC.

This clonotype showed up just a few times. The chain has TRBV11-2 and TRBJ1-1; the D gene is possibly TRBD1 (5 bases). This CDR3 has 16 amino acids. V gave up 2 bases and J gave up 4 bases, with 17 bases separating them. Germline loops: CDR1 SGHAT, CDR2 FQNNGV. The CDR3 coding sequence is TGTGCCAGCAGCTTAAGGAGGCAAGGCCAGGGCACTGAAGCTTTCTTT. Its translation is CASSLRRQGQGTEAFF.

This clonotype was recorded many times. This sequence joins TRBV4-1 and TRBJ1-1; a possible D gene is TRBD1 (5 bases). The CDR3 sequence is 15 residues long. V lost 1 base and J 5 bases, leaving 14 bases between the germline ends. The germline V gene has CDR1 MGHRA and CDR2 YSYEKL. In DNA form, the CDR3 reads TGCGCCAGCAGCCAAGGATCTGGGGCAGGAACTGAAGCTTTCTTT. As protein: CASSQGSGAGTEAFF.

Comment on this clonotype: A much larger clone differs from this one at a single base, so this may be a read error. The rearrangement uses TRBV29-1 and TRBJ1-2, with D unresolved. Germline CDR1 reads SQVTM; CDR2 reads ANQGSEA. The CDR3 runs to 11 residues. V shed 2 bases and J shed 4 bases, with 5 bases lying between them. Here the CDR3 reads CSVELGYGYTF. The DNA for the CDR3 is TGCAGCGTTGAATTAGGCTATGGCTACACCTTC.

At least ten counts were recorded for this clonotype. This chain uses TRBV11-2 with TRBJ2-7; D uncertain. In germline, CDR1 is SGHAT, CDR2 FQNNGV. The CDR3 is 11 residues long. V was clipped by 2 bases and J by 5 bases, with 4 bases between them. CDR3 loop: CASSLIDEQYF. In nucleotides, the CDR3 is TGTGCCAGCAGCTTAATAGACGAGCAGTACTTC.

This sequence joins TRBV15 and TRBJ1-4; weak D call: TRBD1 (5 bases). The CDR3 is 14 amino acids. Germline CDR1 is LNHNV and CDR2 is YYDKDF (reference sequence). Trimming removed 0 bases from V and 4 bases from J, with 6 bases in between. The CDR3 nucleotides are TGTGCCACCAGCAGAGAGGGGCGTAATGAAAAACTGTTTTTT. Its protein product is CATSREGRNEKLFF.

This chain connects TRBV6-1 to TRBJ1-1; D is undetermined. The germline V gene encodes CDR1 MNHNS and CDR2 SASEGT. V was trimmed by 6 bases and J by 7 bases, leaving 12 bases between them. The CDR3 spans 12 residues. The CDR3 here is CASRRFHGEAFF. The CDR3 region has the DNA TGTGCCAGCAGGCGGTTCCATGGTGAAGCTTTCTTT.

This clonotype was picked up many times. The CDR3 loop is CSARGSSGNYGYTF. In DNA, the CDR3 is TGCAGTGCTAGGGGTTCGAGTGGCAACTATGGCTACACCTTC. The rearrangement joins TRBV20-1 to TRBJ1-2; D unclear. The CDR3 totals 14 residues. Trimming removed 3 bases from V and 2 bases from J, with 13 bases in between. CDR1 is DFQATT, CDR2 SNEGSKA, per germline (reference sequence).

This chain connects TRBV20-1 to TRBJ2-5; TRBD2 might be the D (6 bases). V shed 3 bases and J shed 1 base, with 12 bases lying between them. Germline CDR1 is DFQATT and CDR2 is SNEGSKA (reference sequence). This CDR3 has 14 amino acids. Here the CDR3 DNA reads TGCAGTGCTAGTGGGGGAGGACCCCAAGAGACCCAGTACTTC. This gives the protein CSASGGGPQETQYF.

A few counts support this clonotype. The chain uses TRBV10-3 and TRBJ2-3, with 7 bases identical to TRBD1. The trim removed 6 bases at V and 4 bases at J, leaving 4 bases unmatched. Looked up from germline, CDR1 is ENHRY and CDR2 is SYGVKD. The CDR3 consists of 13 residues. CDR3 sequence: CAIRDRVSDTQYF. The CDR3 DNA reads as TGTGCCATCAGAGACAGGGTTTCAGATACGCAGTATTTT.

This chain links TRBV5-1 with TRBJ2-3; 11 bases are a match to TRBD2. Germline V gives CDR1 SGHRS, CDR2 YFSETQ. With V trimmed by 1 base and J by 2 bases, 6 bases remained unmatched. This CDR3 is 17 amino acids long. CDR3 region: CASSLPLAGDFTDTQYF. Here the CDR3 DNA reads TGCGCCAGCAGCTTGCCACTAGCGGGGGACTTCACAGATACGCAGTATTTT.

This clonotype showed up many times. V and J are TRBV6-1 and TRBJ1-1, with D unresolved. Germline V CDR1 and CDR2: MNHNS, SASEGT. Trimming pared 6 bases from V and 1 base from J, leaving 9 bases between. This CDR3 contains 13 residues. The CDR3 bases are TGTGCCAGCAGGACTCAGCCGAACACTGAAGCTTTCTTT. This codes for CASRTQPNTEAFF.